This record looks at one T cell receptor beta chain sequence and its context. As the method of synthesis, 5'RACE template switching with UMIs yielded TCR beta cDNA. TCRdb re-called the 5' RACE reads; every CDR3 protein appears as one record, without DNA. The repertoire table contains around 110,000 distinct CDR3 sequences. The data stem from a study of T cells expressing NK-cell markers. The source is a woman between 18 and 75 years old in good health. Sequencing used blood T cells: a sorted CD56 or NKG2C T cell subset, CD4+ or CD8+ T cells, or bulk PBMC T cells (not recorded which).

CDR3 region: CASSFMGQPQHF. V is TRBV5-5 and J is TRBJ1-5. Germline values: CDR1 SGHKS, CDR2 YYEKEE (reference sequence). The CDR3 contains 12 residues.